A single sample gave rise to the 29 T cell receptor beta chains below, sequenced in a study of T-cell memory formation after mild COVID-19. In TCRdb, the 5' RACE reads were re-called with MiXCR into one record per CDR3 protein. This table has 450,000 to 700,000 distinct CDR3 sequences, roughly 18% appearing once. The sequencing input was PBMCs or a T cell subset sorted from them (not recorded which). These receptors were taken from an adult woman who had mild COVID-19 (a few samples of this study predate the infection). Cell type and time point are not known.

The table lists this clonotype with many counts. The chain links TRBV7-2 to TRBJ2-1; 14 bases align to TRBD2. J gave up 10 bases and V 4 bases, and 12 bases lay outside the gene matches. This CDR3 contains 17 residues. Germline CDR1 and CDR2: SGHTA and FQGNSA. Here the CDR3 DNA reads TGTGCCAGCAGCTCCGCTCGGACTAGCGGGAGGCCTGGGGAGCAGTTCTTC. Encoded protein: CASSSARTSGRPGEQFF.

The gene calls are TRBV25-1 and TRBJ2-4; TRBD1 agrees at 10 bases. With V trimmed by 5 bases and J by 3 bases, 7 bases remained unmatched. The CDR3 contains 16 residues. Germline values: CDR1 MGHDK, CDR2 SYGVNS. As DNA, the CDR3 is TGTGCCAGCAGTCAATCCGGGACAGGGGTCAAAAACATTCAGTACTTC. This gives the protein CASSQSGTGVKNIQYF.

This clonotype was seen more than once but under ten times. The rearrangement joins TRBV7-3 to TRBJ2-1; weak D call: TRBD2 (6 bases). Trimming pared 0 bases from V and 2 bases from J, leaving 11 bases between. The germline V gene has CDR1 SGHTA and CDR2 FQGTGA. The CDR3 consists of 16 residues. CDR3 loop: CASSLTTGVPYNEQFF. In DNA form, the CDR3 reads TGTGCCAGCAGCTTAACCACGGGAGTCCCCTACAATGAGCAGTTCTTC.

The chain carries TRBV7-3 and TRBJ2-1; tentatively, D is TRBD2 (6 bases). V was shortened by 5 bases and J by 8 bases, with 10 bases between the two germline ends. From germline, CDR1 is SGHTA and CDR2 FQGTGA. CDR3 size: 12 residues. CDR3 sequence (DNA): TGTGCCAGCAGCGGTGGCGGGGATGAGCAGTTCTTC. As protein: CASSGGGDEQFF.

This chain uses TRBV5-4 with TRBJ2-1; 11 nucleotides agree with TRBD1. Per germline, CDR1 SGHNT and CDR2 YYREEE (reference sequence). V trimming: 5 bases; J trimming: 6 bases; junction bases outside the gene matches: 7. This CDR3 is 15 amino acids long. The CDR3 here is CASSRDRGTINEQFF. The CDR3, as DNA: TGTGCCAGCAGTCGGGACAGGGGGACCATCAATGAGCAGTTCTTC.

The CDR3 loop is CASSIPPRTGGNQPQHF. Here the CDR3 DNA reads TGTGCCAGTAGTATCCCTCCGAGGACAGGAGGCAATCAGCCCCAGCATTTT. The chain combines TRBV19 with TRBJ1-5; 7 bases map to TRBD1. V was pared by 3 bases and J by 2 bases, with 10 bases of the junction left unmatched. This CDR3 contains 17 residues. The germline V gene has CDR1 LNHDA and CDR2 SQIVND (reference sequence).

The rearrangement links TRBV29-1 to TRBJ2-1, with TRBD1 identical over 9 bases. The germline CDR1 and CDR2 sequences are SQVTM and ANQGSEA. CDR3 length: 14 residues. Unmatched junction bases numbered 11, after V lost 5 bases and J lost 9 bases. Written as DNA, the CDR3 is TGCAGCGTTTCACCCCCGGACAGGGGAGGTGAGCAGTTCTTC. Its translation: CSVSPPDRGGEQFF.

The chain uses TRBV7-9 and TRBJ2-5; perhaps TRBD1 as D (5 bases). V dropped 10 bases and J dropped 13 bases, with 10 bases sitting between them. The CDR3 totals 8 residues. CDR1 and CDR2 (germline): SEHNR, FQNEAQ (reference sequence). The CDR3 DNA reads as TGTGCCACAGGGTACGGGTACTTC. Protein: CATGYGYF.

The chain combines TRBV30 with TRBJ2-7; 7 bases line up with TRBD2. With 3 bases clipped from V and 6 bases from J, the junction kept 5 bases outside the gene matches. The CDR3 spans 12 residues. Per the germline V gene, CDR1 is GTSNPN and CDR2 is SVGIG (reference sequence). The CDR3 loop is CAWRGGIREQYF. Here the CDR3 DNA reads TGTGCCTGGAGGGGGGGGATCCGCGAGCAGTACTTC.

The chain uses TRBV20-1 and TRBJ1-3; no definite D call. The ends were cut back, 6 bases at V and 0 bases at J, with 9 bases in the middle. The germline CDR1 and CDR2 sequences are DFQATT and SNEGSKA (reference sequence). This CDR3 is 13 amino acids long. The CDR3 is CSANSASGNTIYF. The DNA of the CDR3 is TGCAGTGCCAACAGTGCCTCTGGAAACACCATATATTTT.

V usage is TRBV27 and J usage is TRBJ2-6; no definite D call. CDR1 and CDR2 from the germline V gene are MNHEY and SMNVEV (reference sequence). V was trimmed by 5 bases and J by 2 bases, leaving 10 bases between them. The CDR3 runs 15 residues. CDR3 loop: CASSISATGANVLTF. CDR3 DNA sequence: TGTGCCAGCAGTATCAGTGCTACTGGGGCCAACGTCCTGACTTTC.

The chain has TRBV10-3 and TRBJ2-7; D unresolved. Germline CDR1 and CDR2: ENHRY and SYGVKD. Trimming pared 8 bases from V and 3 bases from J, leaving 11 bases between. The CDR3 has 12 amino acids. CDR3 bases: TGTGCCATCCGAGACATCGGCTACGAGCAGTACTTC. Protein sequence: CAIRDIGYEQYF.

In this sample, this clonotype turned up a few times. This chain uses TRBV2 with TRBJ2-1; 12 bases map to TRBD2. Germline CDR1 SNHLY, CDR2 FYNNEI. Trimming removed 6 bases from V and 5 bases from J; junction bases left unmatched: 5. This CDR3 region has 15 residues. The CDR3 nucleotides read TGTGCCAGCAGGAGGACTAGCGGGATCAACAATGAGCAGTTCTTC. Translated, it gives CASRRTSGINNEQFF.

The chain carries TRBV5-6 and TRBJ2-5; 8 bases agree with TRBD1. V was clipped by 3 bases and J by 7 bases; unmatched bases: 2. This CDR3 has 12 amino acids. From germline, CDR1 is SGHDT and CDR2 YYEEEE. The CDR3 loop is CASSSDRGTQYF. In DNA, the CDR3 is TGTGCCAGCAGCTCCGACAGGGGGACCCAGTACTTC.

Ten or more counts support this clonotype. This rearrangement joins TRBV24-1 to TRBJ2-1; 14 bases are shared with TRBD2. This CDR3 spans 16 amino acids. The germline gives CDR1 KGHDR, CDR2 SFDVKD. The V segment lost 3 bases and the J segment 7 bases; nucleotides outside the gene matches: 4. DNA for the CDR3: TGTGCCACCAGTGATCCGGGACTAGCGGGAGCAAATGAGCAGTTCTTC. This encodes CATSDPGLAGANEQFF.

The V gene is TRBV9, the J gene TRBJ2-1; 11 nucleotides align to TRBD1. J gave up 5 bases and V 3 bases, and 7 bases lay outside the gene matches. Germline loops: CDR1 SGDLS, CDR2 YYNGEE. The CDR3 runs to 16 residues. CDR3 loop: CASSAPGQGVNNEQFF. CDR3 coding DNA: TGTGCCAGCAGCGCCCCGGGACAGGGGGTGAACAATGAGCAGTTCTTC.

The genes are TRBV9 and TRBJ2-7, with 8 bases matching TRBD1. Germline assignment: CDR1 SGDLS and CDR2 YYNGEE. With 7 bases clipped from V and 5 bases from J, the junction kept 14 bases outside the gene matches. The CDR3 has 15 amino acids. The CDR3 DNA sequence: TGTGCCAGCTCGGCAGGGCAGGGGGCATCCCACGAGCAGTACTTC. The encoded protein is CASSAGQGASHEQYF.

The chain is built from TRBV19 and TRBJ1-5; D gene ambiguous. The V and J ends lost 10 bases and 2 bases respectively, with 9 bases between them. This CDR3 has 12 residues. CDR1 is LNHDA, CDR2 SQIVND, per germline (reference sequence). The CDR3 DNA reads as TGTGCCACCAGAGGCGGCAATCAGCCCCAGCATTTT. Encoded protein: CATRGGNQPQHF. The whole variable domain, filled in from reference TRBV19 and TRBJ1-5, reads DGGITQSPKYLFRKEGQNVTLSCEQNLNHDAMYWYRQDPGQGLRLIYYSQIVNDFQKGDIAEGYSVSREKKESFPLTVTSAQKNPTAFYLCATRGGNQPQHFGDGTRLSIL.

This clonotype was seen a handful of times. The chain is built from TRBV7-2 and TRBJ2-3; D ambiguous. The CDR3 consists of 14 residues. Germline CDR1 is SGHTA and CDR2 is FQGNSA. Between the trimmed V and J ends, which lost 2 bases and 4 bases, there was a span of 10 bases. In nucleotides, the CDR3 is TGTGCCAGCAGCTTACTTACGGTGGCAGATACGCAGTATTTT. This encodes CASSLLTVADTQYF.

This clonotype has just a few counts. This chain connects TRBV7-6 to TRBJ2-5; weak D call: TRBD2 (6 bases). The CDR3 runs to 14 residues. The V end was cut by 3 bases, the J end by 4 bases, with 12 bases between. CDR1 is SGHVS, CDR2 FNYEAQ, per germline. CDR3 nucleotides: TGTGCCAGCAGCTTTAGTTGGGGAGGAGAGACCCAGTACTTC. This codes for CASSFSWGGETQYF.

The chain carries TRBV20-1 and TRBJ1-3; D not certain. The CDR3 is made up of 13 amino acids. V lost 4 bases and J 8 bases, leaving 15 bases between the germline ends. Germline V lookup: CDR1 DFQATT, CDR2 SNEGSKA (reference sequence). CDR3 bases: TGCAGTGCTACTCCCGGACTAGGCGACACCATATATTTT. It encodes CSATPGLGDTIYF.

This sequence joins TRBV7-6 and TRBJ2-7, with D uncertain. Trimming left V 1 base short and J 2 bases short, with 12 bases between. The CDR3 is 15 residues long. The germline V gene encodes CDR1 SGHVS and CDR2 FNYEAQ. As DNA, the CDR3 is TGTGCCAGCAGCTTAGAAGGAGACCCAGCCTACGAGCAGTACTTC. This gives the protein CASSLEGDPAYEQYF.

This chain uses TRBV5-6 with TRBJ2-7; TRBD1 might be the D (6 bases). The CDR3 covers 13 residues. Germline V gene data show CDR1 as SGHDT and CDR2 as YYEEEE. V lost 6 bases to trimming and J lost 0 bases, with 10 bases between them. CDR3 sequence reads: CASTDRHSYEQYF. The CDR3 DNA reads as TGTGCCAGCACGGACAGACACTCCTACGAGCAGTACTTC.

This clonotype was counted between two and nine times. The chain is built from TRBV6-5 and TRBJ1-1; D remains ambiguous. V lost 5 bases and J lost 2, with 15 bases in between. The CDR3 extends over 15 amino acids. Germline V gene sequence: CDR1 MNHEY, CDR2 SVGAGI. The CDR3 reads CASSRNGVVNTEAFF. CDR3 DNA sequence: TGTGCCAGCAGTAGAAATGGTGTGGTCAACACTGAAGCTTTCTTT.

This clonotype was seen a handful of times. V and J are TRBV9 and TRBJ2-3, with TRBD2 matching over 8 bases. Germline trimming cut 0 bases from V and 2 bases from J; bases unmatched to any gene: 11. Germline loops: CDR1 SGDLS, CDR2 YYNGEE. The CDR3 is 18 amino acids. The chain's CDR3 is CASSVGKRGPGNTDTQYF. In DNA form, the CDR3 reads TGTGCCAGCAGCGTAGGGAAGCGGGGGCCAGGAAACACAGATACGCAGTATTTT.

The CDR3 sequence: CASRTQGDYGYTF. As DNA, the CDR3 is TGCGCCAGCAGAACACAGGGAGACTATGGCTACACCTTC. The chain links TRBV5-1 to TRBJ1-2, with D possibly matching TRBD1 (6 bases). The CDR3 length is 13 residues. Trimming stripped 5 bases from V and 3 bases from J, with 11 bases between. Looked up from germline, CDR1 is SGHRS and CDR2 is YFSETQ.

The table lists this clonotype with a few counts. The rearrangement joins TRBV3-1 to TRBJ2-2; D may be TRBD2 (6 bases). The CDR3 runs 18 residues. V was trimmed by 0 bases and J by 1 base, leaving 15 bases between them. Germline CDR1 and CDR2: LGHDT and YNNKEL (reference sequence). In DNA, the CDR3 is TGTGCCAGCAGCCAAGAGTCAGGAGGGACGTTGAACACCGGGGAGCTGTTTTTT. The encoded protein is CASSQESGGTLNTGELFF. The full variable domain, with the rest looked up from reference TRBV3-1 and TRBJ2-2, is DTAVSQTPKYLVTQMGNDKSIKCEQNLGHDTMYWYKQDSKKFLKIMFSYNNKELIINETVPNRFSPKSPDKAHLNLHINSLELGDSAVYFCASSQESGGTLNTGELFFGEGSRLTVL.

V usage is TRBV6-6 and J usage is TRBJ1-3, with D unresolved. Germline V CDR1 and CDR2: MNHNY, SVGAGI (reference sequence). The CDR3 is 14 amino acids. V lost 0 bases and J lost 1, with 4 bases in between. For the CDR3, the DNA is TGTGCCAGCAGTTACTCGATGTCTGGAAACACCATATATTTT. Its translation: CASSYSMSGNTIYF.

This clonotype has only a few counts. The chain links TRBV18 to TRBJ1-6, with 7 bases fitting TRBD1. Germline lookup yields CDR1 KGHSH and CDR2 LQKENI. After removal of 3 bases from V and 10 bases from J, the junction contained 9 bases not matched to a gene. CDR3 length: 15 residues. For the CDR3, the DNA is TGTGCCAGCTCACCTGAGACAGGGATAGCCTCACCCCTCCACTTT. This codes for CASSPETGIASPLHF.